What follows are 14 T cell receptor beta chains derived from one specimen sequenced in a study of CXCR3-negative and CXCR3-positive naive CD8 T cells (dated by TCRdb to about 2019). Sequenced on a NextSeq 550. The Human TCR Profiling Kit (MiLaboratory) was used to prepare UMI-labeled 5' RACE TRB cDNA libraries. Based on TCRdb reprocessing of the reads, there is one entry per CDR3 protein sequence, and DNA is missing. The sample's table covers 65,000 to 95,000 distinct CDR3 sequences. The ten largest account for around 1.5% of the sample. The sequencing input was naive CXCR3- CD8+ T cells from blood. The cell subset or site label here, explained by the study, means: CD45RO-CCR7+CD27+CD95- naive CD8+ T cells lacking CXCR3 (TNR3-). The source of these receptors is a human donor in good health. Some clones in this sample may be carry-over from other donors' samples.

The chain links TRBV5-1 to TRBJ2-1; there is no DNA to check the TCRdb D call of TRBD1. The length of the CDR3 is 19 residues. Germline V gives CDR1 SGHRS, CDR2 YFSETQ. The CDR3 is CASSPVGTGHTSSYNEQFF.

V is TRBV21-1 and J is TRBJ2-6. TRBV21-1 is deemed a pseudogene. The CDR3 loop spans 13 amino acids. CDR3 sequence reads: CASSNSGANVLTF.

The rearrangement joins TRBV7-2 to TRBJ2-7. This CDR3 region has 13 residues. Germline CDR1 SGHTA, CDR2 FQGNSA. The CDR3 protein is CASRPSPSYEQYF.

The V call is TRBV7-2, the J call TRBJ2-1. Per the germline V gene, CDR1 is SGHTA and CDR2 is FQGNSA. CDR3 length equals 15 residues. CDR3 loop: CASSLDPVGNNEQFF.

The gene calls are TRBV5-5 and TRBJ2-3. In germline, CDR1 is SGHKS, CDR2 YYEKEE (reference sequence). CDR3 length: 15 amino acids. The CDR3: CASSLGQTNTDTQYF.

The chain carries TRBV5-1 and TRBJ2-7; TCRdb proposes TRBD2, but this gene call is untestable without DNA. The CDR3 length is 13 residues. Germline V gene lookup returns CDR1 SGHRS and CDR2 YFSETQ. CDR3 sequence reads: CASSFDSGYEQYF.

The chain uses TRBV13 and TRBJ1-4; lacking DNA, the TRBD1 call made by TCRdb goes unchecked. The CDR3 has 11 amino acids. Germline CDR1 PRHDT, CDR2 FYEKMQ (reference sequence). The CDR3 sequence is CASSSDGELFF.

The rearrangement joins TRBV7-2 to TRBJ1-2; TCRdb selects TRBD1, and the lack of DNA leaves this call unchecked. The CDR3 spans 15 residues. Per the germline V gene, CDR1 is SGHTA and CDR2 is FQGNSA. The CDR3 reads CASSLDLSWGYGYTF.

The chain carries TRBV5-8 and TRBJ2-1; checking the TCRdb D call of TRBD2 is not possible without DNA. The CDR3 spans 16 residues. In germline, CDR1 is SGHTS, CDR2 YDEGEE. The CDR3 sequence is CASSLGVAGEYNEQFF.

The J gene is TRBJ2-1, the V gene TRBV7-3; checking the TCRdb D call of TRBD1 is not possible without DNA. Per germline, CDR1 SGHTA and CDR2 FQGTGA. This CDR3 has 13 amino acids. CDR3 in amino acids: CASSYLSGDEQFF.

The rearrangement joins TRBV15 to TRBJ2-7; TCRdb's D gene call, TRBD2, goes unchecked for lack of DNA. From germline, CDR1 is LNHNV and CDR2 YYDKDF (reference sequence). CDR3 length equals 14 residues. The CDR3 sequence is CATSRALAGDEQYF.

CDR3 sequence: CSAREVYEQYF. V usage is TRBV20-1 and J usage is TRBJ2-7. The length of the CDR3 is 11 residues. Germline CDR1 is DFQATT and CDR2 is SNEGSKA (reference sequence).

This chain links TRBV3-1 with TRBJ2-7; TCRdb's D call of TRBD2 is untestable without DNA. The CDR3 totals 16 residues. Germline lookup yields CDR1 LGHDT and CDR2 YNNKEL (reference sequence). This CDR3 reads CASSQDGLAGNYEQYF.

The chain's CDR3 is CASSYSISAVTEGYTF. This chain uses TRBV6-5 with TRBJ1-2. The CDR3 runs 16 residues. The V gene's germline CDR1 is MNHEY and CDR2 SVGAGI.